This T cell receptor (beta chain) was recorded in a study of blood T cell repertoires in COVID-19. V was shortened by 3 bases and J by 9 bases, with 11 bases between the two germline ends. CDR1 is SGHAT and CDR2 is FQDESV in the germline V gene (reference sequence). The CDR3 has 12 amino acids. Assay: immunoSEQ multiplex PCR; the TCRdb copy retains only in-frame clones and omits some. The repertoire includes roughly 210,000 clones, roughly 84% of them detected once, and about 11% sits in the top ten. The chain carries TRBV11-1 and TRBJ1-1; D might be TRBD1 (6 bases). The sequence derives from an elderly woman with COVID-19, enrolled during active disease. Sequenced: peripheral blood. CDR3 amino acids: CASSFKGTKAFF. CDR3 DNA sequence: TGTGCCAGCAGCTTTAAGGGGACAAAAGCTTTCTTT.